The next 22 T cell receptor beta chains were all read from a single sample in a study of Ad26.COV2.S vaccination and SARS-CoV-2 variants. This table comes from immunoSEQ multiplex PCR, and its TCRdb copy is limited to in-frame clones, with some not included. Seen here are some 640,000 clones, 80% to 90% observed once, and the top ten hold over 1.3%. Treatment of the sample: around 19 received Ad26.COV2.S at low or high dose, single or two shots; several received placebo; per-sample allocation not given. After the first vaccine or placebo injection, samples were drawn on day 63. Specimen: peripheral blood, collected in a trial of Ad26.COV2.S vaccine versus placebo. These receptors all stem from a person aged 18-65 years who received the Ad26.COV2.S COVID-19 vaccine or a placebo.

This chain connects TRBV19 to TRBJ2-1, with 9 bases lining up with TRBD1. In germline, CDR1 is LNHDA, CDR2 SQIVND (reference sequence). The CDR3 totals 13 residues. V lost 5 bases to trimming and J lost 6 bases; unmatched junction nucleotides: 2. The CDR3 loop is CASSLDRGNEQFF. The CDR3, as DNA: TGTGCCAGTAGTTTGGACAGGGGCAATGAGCAGTTCTTC. The complete variable domain, with remaining parts taken from reference TRBV19 and TRBJ2-1, reads DGGITQSPKYLFRKEGQNVTLSCEQNLNHDAMYWYRQDPGQGLRLIYYSQIVNDFQKGDIAEGYSVSREKKESFPLTVTSAQKNPTAFYLCASSLDRGNEQFFGPGTRLTVL.

This sequence joins TRBV11-1 and TRBJ2-2; D is unclear. Trimming pared 8 bases from V and 5 bases from J, leaving 18 bases between. Germline V gene data show CDR1 as SGHAT and CDR2 as FQDESV (reference sequence). The CDR3 is 15 amino acids. CDR3 sequence (DNA): TGTGCCAGCCCCCACACGGCAAAAAGGACCGGGGAGCTGTTTTTT. This sequence encodes CASPHTAKRTGELFF. The whole variable domain, remainder taken from reference TRBV11-1 and TRBJ2-2, is EAEVAQSPRYKITEKSQAVAFWCDPISGHATLYWYRQILGQGPELLVQFQDESVVDDSQLPKDRFSAERLKGVDSTLKIQPAELGDSAMYLCASPHTAKRTGELFFGEGSRLTVL.

The rearrangement links TRBV12-3 or TRBV12-4 to TRBJ2-7; D is unclear. Between the trimmed V and J ends, which lost 3 bases and 5 bases, there was a span of 11 bases. There are 13 residues in the CDR3. For the CDR3, the DNA is TGTGCCAGCAGTTTCCCGGGTTTTGACGAGCAGTACTTC. Residues: CASSFPGFDEQYF.

This rearrangement joins TRBV11-2 to TRBJ2-4, with TRBD2 identical over 11 bases. J lost 1 base, V lost 4 bases, and 0 bases had no gene match. Germline V gives CDR1 SGHAT, CDR2 FQNNGV. The CDR3 is 15 residues long. CDR3 DNA sequence: TGTGCCAGCAGCTGGACTAGCGGGGCCAAAAACATTCAGTACTTC. As protein: CASSWTSGAKNIQYF.

The chain carries TRBV4-1 and TRBJ1-2, with a possible D match to TRBD1 (6 bases). This CDR3 is built from 17 residues. Trimming cost V 0 bases and J 0 bases, with 14 bases left between them. The V gene's germline CDR1 is MGHRA and CDR2 YSYEKL. The CDR3 is CASSQEENTGTNYGYTF. As DNA, the CDR3 is TGCGCCAGCAGCCAAGAGGAAAATACAGGGACTAACTATGGCTACACCTTC.

This rearrangement joins TRBV3-1 (or the pseudogene TRBV3-2) to TRBJ2-7; 11 bases match TRBD2. Trimming cost V 4 bases and J 1 base; bases outside gene matches: 3. Germline CDR1 is LGHDT and CDR2 is YNNKEL (reference sequence). The CDR3 runs 15 residues. In DNA, the CDR3 is TGTGCCAGCAGCCTCGGGACTAGCGGTTCCTACGAGCAGTACTTC. Its protein product is CASSLGTSGSYEQYF.

The chain combines TRBV21-1 with TRBJ2-7. TRBV21-1 is given as a pseudogene. The CDR3 covers 17 residues. The CDR3 DNA follows: TGTGCCAGCAGCGTACACCCGGGGGCCAGATTTCCCTACGAGCAGTACTTC. This translates into CASSVHPGARFPYEQYF.

In this sample, this clone turned up once. The V gene is TRBV4-3, the J gene TRBJ2-2; D remains unclear. The CDR3 totals 13 residues. Germline CDR1 reads LGHNA; CDR2 reads YSLEER. Trimming removed 1 base from V and 4 bases from J, with 4 bases in between. The CDR3 DNA reads TGCGCCAGCAGCCAAGGGCCCACCGGGGAGCTGTTTTTT. As protein: CASSQGPTGELFF.

The rearrangement links TRBV9 to TRBJ1-2, with a weak D call TRBD1 (5 bases). Trimming cost V 3 bases and J 6 bases, with 15 bases left between them. Germline values: CDR1 SGDLS, CDR2 YYNGEE. The CDR3 sequence is 14 residues long. CDR3 coding DNA: TGTGCCAGCAGCGAGGGGAGATCCCCCCATGGCTACACCTTC. It yields the protein CASSEGRSPHGYTF.

The rearrangement links TRBV20-1 to TRBJ2-4, with 7 bases fitting TRBD2. V lost 3 bases to trimming and J lost 14 bases; unmatched junction nucleotides: 4. CDR1 and CDR2 from the germline V gene are DFQATT and SNEGSKA (reference sequence). The CDR3 is 10 amino acids. CDR3 sequence: CSASGGTEYF. CDR3 nucleotides: TGCAGTGCTAGCGGGGGGACCGAGTACTTC.

The gene calls are TRBV5-1 and TRBJ1-1; D uncertain. V gave up 1 base and J gave up 1 base, with 11 bases separating them. Per germline, CDR1 SGHRS and CDR2 YFSETQ. This CDR3 has 15 amino acids. The CDR3 protein is CASSLYGSQNTEAFF. The CDR3 DNA follows: TGCGCCAGCAGCTTGTATGGCAGCCAGAACACTGAAGCTTTCTTT.

The chain couples TRBV13 to TRBJ2-2; 8 nucleotides agree with TRBD1. The germline gives CDR1 PRHDT, CDR2 FYEKMQ (reference sequence). The CDR3 has 17 residues. J gave up 2 bases and V 1 base, and 6 bases lay outside the gene matches. CDR3 in DNA: TGTGCCAGCAGCTTAGCTCCCGGACAGGGCAACACCGGGGAGCTGTTTTTT. Amino acids: CASSLAPGQGNTGELFF.

The genes are TRBV19 and TRBJ2-1; 14 positions match TRBD2. V shed 4 bases, J shed 3 bases, and the junction held 2 bases outside the gene matches. CDR1 and CDR2 (germline): LNHDA, SQIVND (reference sequence). CDR3 length: 16 amino acids. Written as DNA, the CDR3 is TGTGCCAGTAGTACGGGACTAGCGGGAGTCTACAATGAGCAGTTCTTC. Its protein is CASSTGLAGVYNEQFF.

The chain carries TRBV4-3 and TRBJ1-2, with D unresolved. Germline CDR1 LGHNA, CDR2 YSLEER. The CDR3 loop spans 13 amino acids. V was trimmed by 0 bases and J by 4 bases, leaving 6 bases between them. The CDR3, as DNA: TGCGCCAGCAGCCAAGAGAGGAGCTATGGCTACACCTTC. It translates to CASSQERSYGYTF.

V is TRBV18 and J is TRBJ1-2; a possible D gene is TRBD1 (6 bases). Per the germline V gene, CDR1 is KGHSH and CDR2 is LQKENI. This CDR3 contains 16 residues. Between the trimmed V and J ends, which lost 4 bases and 3 bases, there was a span of 18 bases. CDR3: CASSRTQQGGDYGYTF. In DNA, the CDR3 is TGTGCCAGCTCACGTACCCAACAGGGTGGCGACTATGGCTACACCTTC. Drawing the rest from reference TRBV18 and TRBJ1-2, the complete variable domain is NAGVMQNPRHLVRRRGQEARLRCSPMKGHSHVYWYRQLPEEGLKFMVYLQKENIIDESGMPKERFSAEFPKEGPSILRIQQVVRGDSAAYFCASSRTQQGGDYGYTFGSGTRLTVV.

The V and J genes are TRBV6-5 and TRBJ2-7; no reliable D call. The V end lost 4 bases, the J end lost 0 bases, and 7 bases lay between the germline ends. CDR3 size: 13 residues. The germline gives CDR1 MNHEY, CDR2 SVGAGI. The CDR3 loop reads CASSLADSYEQYF. The CDR3 region has the DNA TGTGCCAGCAGTTTGGCCGACTCCTACGAGCAGTACTTC.

The count of this clone is one. The chain is built from TRBV5-4 and TRBJ1-4; D uncertain. The CDR3 loop spans 16 amino acids. Germline V gene sequence: CDR1 SGHNT, CDR2 YYREEE (reference sequence). V lost 1 base and J lost 4, with 14 bases in between. The CDR3 is CASSLNADGLNEKLFF. In DNA, the CDR3 is TGTGCCAGCAGCTTGAATGCGGACGGCCTTAATGAAAAACTGTTTTTT.

The rearrangement uses TRBV24-1 and TRBJ2-1; TRBD1 matches 9 bases. The length of the CDR3 is 15 residues. The junction had 8 bases not matched to a gene; V was cut back by 3 bases and J by 9 bases. The germline gives CDR1 KGHDR, CDR2 SFDVKD. The CDR3 region is CATSDPGQGRGEQFF. CDR3 nucleotides: TGTGCCACCAGTGATCCGGGACAGGGCCGTGGTGAGCAGTTCTTC.

Only one count was recorded for this clone. The chain uses TRBV7-2 and TRBJ1-2, with D possibly matching TRBD1 (5 bases). Germline values: CDR1 SGHTA, CDR2 FQGNSA. CDR3 size: 15 residues. Trimming shortened V by 5 bases and J by 0 bases, and 13 bases separated the two germline ends. The CDR3 region has the DNA TGTGCCAGCAGCCAGCGGGGCCCCTCTAACTATGGCTACACCTTC. Translation gives CASSQRGPSNYGYTF. Supplemented by reference TRBV7-2 and TRBJ1-2, the full variable domain reads GAGVSQSPSNKVTEKGKDVELRCDPISGHTALYWYRQSLGQGLEFLIYFQGNSAPDKSGLPSDRFSAERTGGSVSTLTIQRTQQEDSAVYLCASSQRGPSNYGYTFGSGTRLTVV.

CDR3 sequence (DNA): TGTGCCACCAGCCTAGAGGGCCAAACCGGGGAGCTGTTTTTT. Its protein is CATSLEGQTGELFF. J is TRBJ2-2 and V is TRBV15, with D possibly being TRBD2 (5 bases). V lost 5 bases to trimming and J lost 5 bases, with 12 bases between them. CDR3 length equals 14 residues. Germline assignment: CDR1 LNHNV and CDR2 YYDKDF (reference sequence).

The sample holds many counts of this clone. V usage is TRBV4-1 and J usage is TRBJ2-2; D uncertain. Per the germline V gene, CDR1 is MGHRA and CDR2 is YSYEKL. The CDR3 is 17 residues long. V was pared by 2 bases and J by 5 bases, with 18 bases between. CDR3 DNA: TGCGCCAGCAGCCAAATAGATTTCGGATTTAAAACCGGGGAGCTGTTTTTT. It yields the protein CASSQIDFGFKTGELFF.

This rearrangement joins TRBV25-1 to TRBJ2-3, with D perhaps assigned TRBD1 or TRBD2 (5 bases each). CDR3 length: 16 amino acids. Trimming took 5 bases from V and 4 from J, leaving 19 bases between them. CDR1 MGHDK and CDR2 SYGVNS come from the germline V gene. The CDR3 DNA is TGTGCCAGCAGTCCGGGGCTTCTCTCCAGGGCAGATACGCAGTATTTT. Translating it yields CASSPGLLSRADTQYF.